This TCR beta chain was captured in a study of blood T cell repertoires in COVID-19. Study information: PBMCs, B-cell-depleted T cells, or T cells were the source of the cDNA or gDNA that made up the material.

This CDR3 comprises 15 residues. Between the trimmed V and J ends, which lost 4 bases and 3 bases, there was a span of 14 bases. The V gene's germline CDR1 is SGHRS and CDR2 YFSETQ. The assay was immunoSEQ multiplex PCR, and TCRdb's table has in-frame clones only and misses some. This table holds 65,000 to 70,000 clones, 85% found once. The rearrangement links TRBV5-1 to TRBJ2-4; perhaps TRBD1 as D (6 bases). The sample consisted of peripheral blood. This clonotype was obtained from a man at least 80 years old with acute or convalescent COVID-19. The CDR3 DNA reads TGCGCCAGCAGCGCGGACAGTATCTACAAAAACATTCAGTACTTC. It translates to CASSADSIYKNIQYF. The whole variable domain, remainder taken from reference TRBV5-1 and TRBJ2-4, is KAGVTQTPRYLIKTRGQQVTLSCSPISGHRSVSWYQQTPGQGLQFLFEYFSETQRNKGNFPGRFSGRQFSNSRSEMNVSTLELGDSALYLCASSADSIYKNIQYFGAGTRLSVL.